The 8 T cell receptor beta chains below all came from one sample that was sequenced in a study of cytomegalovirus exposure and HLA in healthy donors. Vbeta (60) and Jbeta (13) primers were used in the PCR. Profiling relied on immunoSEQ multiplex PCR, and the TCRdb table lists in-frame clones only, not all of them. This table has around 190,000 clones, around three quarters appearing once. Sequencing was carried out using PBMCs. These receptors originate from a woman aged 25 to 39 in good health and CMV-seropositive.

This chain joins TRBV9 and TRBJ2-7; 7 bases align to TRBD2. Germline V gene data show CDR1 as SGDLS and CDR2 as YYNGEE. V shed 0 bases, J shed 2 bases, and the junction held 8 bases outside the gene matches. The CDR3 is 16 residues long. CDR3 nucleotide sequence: TGTGCCAGCAGCGTAGGTAGCGGGCTTGACACCTACGAGCAGTACTTC. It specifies CASSVGSGLDTYEQYF.

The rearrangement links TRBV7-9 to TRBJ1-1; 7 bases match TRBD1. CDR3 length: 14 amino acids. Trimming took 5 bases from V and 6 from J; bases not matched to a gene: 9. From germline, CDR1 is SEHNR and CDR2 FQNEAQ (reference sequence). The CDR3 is CASSPGQPLAEAFF. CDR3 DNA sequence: TGTGCCAGCAGCCCGGGACAGCCCCTAGCTGAAGCTTTCTTT.

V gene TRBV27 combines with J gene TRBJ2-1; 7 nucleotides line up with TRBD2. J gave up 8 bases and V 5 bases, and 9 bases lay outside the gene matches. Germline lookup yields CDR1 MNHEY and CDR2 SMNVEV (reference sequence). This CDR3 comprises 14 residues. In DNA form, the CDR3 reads TGTGCCAGCAGTGAGGCGGGAGAGGTTGATGAGCAGTTCTTC. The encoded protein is CASSEAGEVDEQFF.

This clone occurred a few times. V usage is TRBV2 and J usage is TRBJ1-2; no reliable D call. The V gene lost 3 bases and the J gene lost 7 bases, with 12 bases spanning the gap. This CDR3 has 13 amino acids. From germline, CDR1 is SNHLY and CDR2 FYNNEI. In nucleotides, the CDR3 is TGTGCCAGCAGTGATTTGGGCGGGAGTGGCTACACCTTC. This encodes CASSDLGGSGYTF. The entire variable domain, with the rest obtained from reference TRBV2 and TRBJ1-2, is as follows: EPEVTQTPSHQVTQMGQEVILRCVPISNHLYFYWYRQILGQKVEFLVSFYNNEISEKSEIFDDQFSVERPDGSNFTLKIRSTKLEDSAMYFCASSDLGGSGYTFGSGTRLTVV.

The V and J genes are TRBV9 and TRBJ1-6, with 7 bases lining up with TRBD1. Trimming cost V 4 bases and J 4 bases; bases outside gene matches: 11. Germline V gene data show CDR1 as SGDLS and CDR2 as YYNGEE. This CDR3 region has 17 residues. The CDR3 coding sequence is TGTGCCAGCAGCCCTGACTACGGGACAGAATATAATTCACCCCTCCACTTT. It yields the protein CASSPDYGTEYNSPLHF.

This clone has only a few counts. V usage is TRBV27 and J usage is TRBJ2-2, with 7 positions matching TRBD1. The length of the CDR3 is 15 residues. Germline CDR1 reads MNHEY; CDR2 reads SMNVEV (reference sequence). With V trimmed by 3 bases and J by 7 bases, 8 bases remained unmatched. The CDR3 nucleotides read TGTGCCAGCAGTTTCTGGGACAGTGGGGGCGGGGAGCTGTTTTTT. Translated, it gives CASSFWDSGGGELFF.

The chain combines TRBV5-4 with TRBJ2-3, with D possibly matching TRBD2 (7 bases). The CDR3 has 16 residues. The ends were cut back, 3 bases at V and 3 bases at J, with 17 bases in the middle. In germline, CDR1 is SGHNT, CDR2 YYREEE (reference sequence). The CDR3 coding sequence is TGTGCCAGCAGCTACGTTTCGGGGGGCCTTACAGATACGCAGTATTTT. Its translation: CASSYVSGGLTDTQYF.

The CDR3, as DNA: TGTGCCAGCAGTGGAGGCCGGGGGGGCGGAAATCAGCCCCAGCATTTT. It encodes CASSGGRGGGNQPQHF. V usage is TRBV6-1 and J usage is TRBJ1-5; a weak D match, TRBD1 (6 bases). Germline-derived CDR1 and CDR2 are MNHNS and SASEGT. V lost 4 bases and J 4 bases, leaving 17 bases between the germline ends. The CDR3 sequence is 16 residues long.